These 18 T cell receptor beta chains were all obtained from the same sample, sequenced in a study of T cell responses to AZD1222 COVID-19 vaccine. Produced via immunoSEQ multiplex PCR; TCRdb's table is partial and in-frame only. The table includes about 85,000 clones, approximately 87% detected once. Sequencing was performed on peripheral blood, taken on day 0 of AZD1222 vaccination. The receptors here all came from an adult in good health.

The chain employs TRBV5-1 and TRBJ2-7; 7 bases match TRBD2. The length of the CDR3 is 14 residues. J lost 5 bases, V lost 0 bases, and 5 bases had no gene match. CDR1 and CDR2 from the germline V gene are SGHRS and YFSETQ. This CDR3 is CASSLAPGGNEQYF. The CDR3 nucleotides are TGCGCCAGCAGCTTGGCCCCGGGAGGAAACGAGCAGTACTTC.

The CDR3 nucleotides are TGCGCCAGCAGCCAAGAAATTGGCCTATCCTACAATGAGCAGTTCTTC. Encoded protein: CASSQEIGLSYNEQFF. The chain carries TRBV4-3 and TRBJ2-1; D gene ambiguous. CDR1 is LGHNA and CDR2 is YSLEER in the germline V gene. Trimming removed 0 bases at V and 1 base at J, with 10 bases between. The CDR3 loop spans 16 amino acids.

The V and J genes are TRBV25-1 and TRBJ1-1; D perhaps matches TRBD1 (6 bases). CDR1 is MGHDK and CDR2 is SYGVNS in the germline V gene. V dropped 5 bases and J dropped 4 bases, with 14 bases sitting between them. The CDR3 has 14 residues. The chain's CDR3 is CASSTQGRGTEAFF. Here the CDR3 DNA reads TGTGCCAGCAGTACTCAGGGGCGAGGCACTGAAGCTTTCTTT.

This chain connects TRBV5-1 to TRBJ2-2; no clear D gene. The V and J ends lost 0 bases and 4 bases respectively, with 7 bases between them. The CDR3 covers 14 residues. The germline V gene has CDR1 SGHRS and CDR2 YFSETQ. DNA for the CDR3: TGCGCCAGCAGCTTGGATCCGGTCACCGGGGAGCTGTTTTTT. It specifies CASSLDPVTGELFF.

The chain carries TRBV20-1 and TRBJ1-3; D remains unclear. Germline V gene data show CDR1 as DFQATT and CDR2 as SNEGSKA (reference sequence). The CDR3 loop spans 13 amino acids. V shed 3 bases and J shed 2 bases, with 8 bases lying between them. Here the CDR3 DNA reads TGCAGTGCTAGTTCGGGAGCTGGAAACACCATATATTTT. Translated: CSASSGAGNTIYF.

The chain recombines TRBV2 with TRBJ1-5; D unresolved. V was clipped by 2 bases and J by 5 bases, with 10 bases between them. There are 14 residues in the CDR3. CDR1 is SNHLY, CDR2 FYNNEI, per germline. CDR3 DNA: TGTGCCAGCAGTGAATTAACGATGGATCAGCCCCAGCATTTT. Amino acids: CASSELTMDQPQHF.

The V and J genes are TRBV19 and TRBJ1-1, with 8 bases that match TRBD1. This CDR3 is built from 17 residues. J lost 2 bases, V lost 4 bases, and 12 bases had no gene match. The germline V gene has CDR1 LNHDA and CDR2 SQIVND (reference sequence). The CDR3 spells CASSNRQGSPRNTEAFF. The CDR3 nucleotides read TGTGCCAGTAGTAATAGACAGGGGAGCCCCCGAAACACTGAAGCTTTCTTT.

The chain couples TRBV5-5 to TRBJ1-1, with 7 bases that match TRBD1. The CDR3 loop spans 14 amino acids. Germline CDR1 SGHKS, CDR2 YYEKEE (reference sequence). J was trimmed by 4 bases and V by 5 bases; bases with no gene match: 8. CDR3 DNA: TGTGCCAGCAGTTGGGGACAGTCCCTCACTGAAGCTTTCTTT. Translated, it gives CASSWGQSLTEAFF. Based on the CDR3 plus reference TRBV5-5 and TRBJ1-1, the full variable domain is DAGVTQSPTHLIKTRGQQVTLRCSPISGHKSVSWYQQVLGQGPQFIFQYYEKEERGRGNFPDRFSARQFPNYSSELNVNALLLGDSALYLCASSWGQSLTEAFFGQGTRLTVV.

This clone has a single count. This chain links TRBV4-1 with TRBJ1-6; 8 nucleotides agree with TRBD1. The J segment lost 7 bases and the V segment lost 4 bases, leaving 9 bases of the junction unmatched. The CDR3 has 16 residues. Germline-derived CDR1 and CDR2 are MGHRA and YSYEKL. CDR3 residues: CASSRPLGQGNSPLHF. CDR3 DNA sequence: TGCGCCAGCAGCCGCCCCTTAGGACAGGGAAATTCACCCCTCCACTTT.

The J gene is TRBJ1-2, the V gene TRBV27; D not certain. The CDR3 has 15 residues. Germline assignment: CDR1 MNHEY and CDR2 SMNVEV (reference sequence). The V and J ends lost 6 bases and 3 bases respectively, with 17 bases between them. The CDR3: CASSSPAAGDYGYTF. In DNA, the CDR3 is TGTGCCAGCAGCTCGCCCGCCGCGGGCGACTATGGCTACACCTTC.

This chain connects TRBV19 to TRBJ1-5; no reliable D call. V lost 0 bases to trimming and J lost 7 bases, with 10 bases between them. This CDR3 spans 14 amino acids. Germline V gives CDR1 LNHDA, CDR2 SQIVND (reference sequence). CDR3 DNA: TGTGCCAGTAGTATAGAGGCACAACGACAGCCCCAGCATTTT. Translating gives CASSIEAQRQPQHF.

This clone was detected once. The rearrangement joins TRBV28 to TRBJ2-7; a possible D gene is TRBD2 (6 bases). V dropped 6 bases and J dropped 6 bases, with 21 bases sitting between them. The CDR3 runs to 15 residues. Germline-derived CDR1 and CDR2 are MDHEN and SYDVKM. The CDR3 nucleotides are TGTGCCAGCAGCACTCCCGGGACTTCAGGTGGCGAGCAGTACTTC. The encoded protein is CASSTPGTSGGEQYF.

The gene calls are TRBV6-5 and TRBJ2-1, with TRBD1 matching over 10 bases. CDR3 length: 15 residues. V trimming: 0 bases; J trimming: 5 bases; junction bases outside the gene matches: 1. Germline V gene lookup returns CDR1 MNHEY and CDR2 SVGAGI. The CDR3 DNA is TGTGCCAGCAGTTACTCGGGACAGGGGAACAATGAGCAGTTCTTC. Translated: CASSYSGQGNNEQFF.

The chain is built from TRBV7-6 and TRBJ1-4; TRBD1 agrees at 9 bases. The CDR3 length is 15 residues. Germline assignment: CDR1 SGHVS and CDR2 FNYEAQ. With 6 bases clipped from V and 7 bases from J, the junction kept 9 bases outside the gene matches. CDR3 sequence (DNA): TGTGCCAGCAGTTCTCCGGGACAGGGAAGTGAAAAACTGTTTTTT. It translates to CASSSPGQGSEKLFF.

In the case of this clone: Its ends do not fully match the called genes, so a read error is possible. The V call is TRBV7-2, the J call TRBJ2-3, with TRBD2 matching 9 bases. This CDR3 contains 17 residues. Per germline, CDR1 SGHTA and CDR2 FQGNSA. The CDR3 bases are TGTGCCAGCAGCCTAGCTGCCGGGACTAGCAGCACAGATACGCAGTATTTT. Protein: CASSLAAGTSSTDTQYF. Variable domain in full (rest from reference TRBV7-2 and TRBJ2-3): GAGVSQSPSNKVTEKGKDVELRCDPISGHTALYWYRQSLGQGLEFLIYFQGNSAPDKSGLPSDRFSAERTGGSVSTLTIQRTQQEDSAVYLCASSLAAGTSSTDTQYFGPGTRLTVL.

The chain uses TRBV24-1 and TRBJ1-2, with unresolved D. With 3 bases removed from V and 7 bases from J, the gap between germline ends came to 11 bases. CDR3 length equals 13 residues. Germline V gene sequence: CDR1 KGHDR, CDR2 SFDVKD. The CDR3 nucleotides read TGTGCCACCAGTGATCCCGACTTGGTTGGCTACACCTTC. Encoded protein: CATSDPDLVGYTF.

The chain couples TRBV28 to TRBJ2-7, with 9 bases aligning to TRBD2. CDR3 length: 15 residues. The germline V gene has CDR1 MDHEN and CDR2 SYDVKM. V lost 4 bases to trimming and J lost 2 bases; unmatched junction nucleotides: 6. This chain's CDR3 is CASSSFSGGTYEQYF. CDR3 sequence (DNA): TGTGCCAGCAGTTCTTTTAGCGGGGGCACCTACGAGCAGTACTTC.

CDR3 sequence (DNA): TGTGCCAGCAGCTTAGGGCAGACCCTCACTAACTATGGCTACACCTTC. This translates into CASSLGQTLTNYGYTF. The chain joins TRBV7-2 to TRBJ1-2; D not resolved. This CDR3 comprises 16 residues. Looked up from germline, CDR1 is SGHTA and CDR2 is FQGNSA. Deletions cut 1 base from V and 0 bases from J, with 12 bases between.